Listed here is a single T cell receptor (beta chain). Its target is unknown. This specimen belongs to a study of T cells after yellow fever vaccination. About the research overall: SMART-Seq v4 Ultra Low Input handled preparation of low-cell-number fractions. Study conclusions and caveats: Re-detected after boosting: most primary clones, more than 95% of CD4 and 80% to 90% of CD8. Though weaker, the secondary response peaked faster, on day 5 versus 15.

For TCR, cDNA came from 5'RACE template switching, which added a universal primer site and UMIs. TCRdb reanalysed the 5' RACE reads using MiXCR and keeps one entry per CDR3 protein. The sample contains 450,000 to 550,000 distinct CDR3 sequences, 21% of which appear only once. The germline V gene has CDR1 DFQATT and CDR2 SNEGSKA (reference sequence). Deletions cut 0 bases from V and 5 bases from J, with 11 bases between. The CDR3 spans 14 residues. The source of this sequence is a man younger than 30 who received the YFV17D yellow fever vaccine. Sequences were derived from PBMCs, sampled roughly 23 days after the first yellow fever vaccination. The genes are TRBV20-1 and TRBJ2-1; D is ambiguous. The DNA of the CDR3 is TGCAGTGCTAGAGATAGGAAAAGCCACAATGAGCAGTTCTTC. Protein sequence: CSARDRKSHNEQFF.